This T cell receptor (beta chain) was identified in a study of shared clonotypes between healthy human individuals. Notes on the study in general: Researchers found naive subsets generally carried larger estimated richness than memory subsets. Represented diversity (both genetic and exposure-history) was limited by the small number of donors.

With 5 bases clipped from V and 6 bases from J, the junction kept 11 bases outside the gene matches. Germline CDR1 and CDR2: KGHSH and LQKENI. CDR3 length equals 16 residues. This clone was seen once. Its antigen is unidentified. Deep level was the assay's run setting. For each subset, genomic DNA was distributed in equal portions over several immunoSEQ plates. Profiled with immunoSEQ multiplex PCR; TCRdb holds only in-frame clones, not every one. Of millions of clones in the sample, more than 80% were seen once. The receptor was isolated from a man between 18 and 29 years old in good health. V gene TRBV18 combines with J gene TRBJ1-5, with 9 bases fitting TRBD1. Material: naive CD4+ T cells sorted from blood. The subset here: CD45RA+ positively selected. Written as DNA, the CDR3 is TGTGCCAGCTCAGCAGGGACAGGGATAGTTGGTCAGCCCCAGCATTTT. Translation gives CASSAGTGIVGQPQHF.